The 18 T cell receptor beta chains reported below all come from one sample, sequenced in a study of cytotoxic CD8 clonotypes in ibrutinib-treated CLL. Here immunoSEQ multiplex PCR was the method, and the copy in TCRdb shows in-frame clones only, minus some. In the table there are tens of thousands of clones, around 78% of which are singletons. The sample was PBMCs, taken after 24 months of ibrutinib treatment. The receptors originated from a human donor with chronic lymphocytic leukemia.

DNA for the CDR3: TGTGCCAGCAGCTTGGTCTCTGGGGCCAACGTCCTGACTTTC. Translation gives CASSLVSGANVLTF. This chain connects TRBV5-4 to TRBJ2-6; D gene uncertain. In germline, CDR1 is SGHNT, CDR2 YYREEE (reference sequence). Trimming cost V 0 bases and J 0 bases, with 1 base left between them. The CDR3 is 14 amino acids.

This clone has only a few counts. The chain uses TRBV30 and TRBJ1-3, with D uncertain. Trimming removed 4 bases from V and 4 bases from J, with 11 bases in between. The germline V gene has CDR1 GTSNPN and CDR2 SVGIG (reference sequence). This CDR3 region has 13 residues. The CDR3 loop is CAWNRARGNTIYF. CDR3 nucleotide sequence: TGTGCCTGGAACCGGGCGCGCGGAAACACCATATATTTT.

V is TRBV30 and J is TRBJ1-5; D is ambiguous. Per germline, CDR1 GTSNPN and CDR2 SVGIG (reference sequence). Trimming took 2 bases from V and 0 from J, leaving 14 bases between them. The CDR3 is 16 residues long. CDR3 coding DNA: TGTGCCTGGAGTCCCCACGCTCCGAATAGCAATCAGCCCCAGCATTTT. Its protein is CAWSPHAPNSNQPQHF.

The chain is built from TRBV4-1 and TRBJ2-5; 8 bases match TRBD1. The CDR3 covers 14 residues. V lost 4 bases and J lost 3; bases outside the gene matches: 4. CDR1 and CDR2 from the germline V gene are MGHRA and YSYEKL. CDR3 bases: TGCGCCAGCAGCCGGGGGACAGGAGAAGAGACCCAGTACTTC. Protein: CASSRGTGEETQYF.

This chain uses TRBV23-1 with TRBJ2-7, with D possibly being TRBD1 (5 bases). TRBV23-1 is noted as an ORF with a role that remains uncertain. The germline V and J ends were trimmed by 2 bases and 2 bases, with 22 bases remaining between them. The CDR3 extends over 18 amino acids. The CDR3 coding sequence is TGCGCCAGCAGTCAAATGGGGCTTTGGTACTTTTTTACCTACGAGCAGTACTTC. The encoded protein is CASSQMGLWYFFTYEQYF.

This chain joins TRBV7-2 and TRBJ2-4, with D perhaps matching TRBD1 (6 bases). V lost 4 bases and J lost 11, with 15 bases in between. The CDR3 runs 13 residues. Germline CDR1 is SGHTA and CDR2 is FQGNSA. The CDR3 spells CASSSAAGAVQYF. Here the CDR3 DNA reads TGTGCCAGCAGCTCCGCCGCAGGGGCTGTTCAGTACTTC. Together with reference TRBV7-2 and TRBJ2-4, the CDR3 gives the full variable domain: GAGVSQSPSNKVTEKGKDVELRCDPISGHTALYWYRQSLGQGLEFLIYFQGNSAPDKSGLPSDRFSAERTGGSVSTLTIQRTQQEDSAVYLCASSSAAGAVQYFGAGTRLSVL.

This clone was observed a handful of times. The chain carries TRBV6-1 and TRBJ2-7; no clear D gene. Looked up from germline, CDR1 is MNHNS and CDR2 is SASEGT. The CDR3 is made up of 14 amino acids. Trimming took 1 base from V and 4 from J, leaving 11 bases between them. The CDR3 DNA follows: TGTGCCAGCAGTGAAGGGGTGGGAATTTACGAGCAGTACTTC. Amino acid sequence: CASSEGVGIYEQYF.

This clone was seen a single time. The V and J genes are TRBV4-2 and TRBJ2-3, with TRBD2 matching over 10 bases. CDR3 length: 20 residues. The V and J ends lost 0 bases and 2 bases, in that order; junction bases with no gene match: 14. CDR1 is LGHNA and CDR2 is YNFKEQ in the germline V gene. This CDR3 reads CASSQDVASGRRGPTDTQYF. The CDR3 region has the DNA TGTGCCAGCAGCCAAGATGTGGCTAGCGGGAGAAGGGGGCCCACAGATACGCAGTATTTT.

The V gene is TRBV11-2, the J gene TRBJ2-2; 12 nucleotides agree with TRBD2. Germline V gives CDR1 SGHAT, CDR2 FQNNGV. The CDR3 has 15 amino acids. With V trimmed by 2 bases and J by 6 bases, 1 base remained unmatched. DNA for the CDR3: TGTGCCAGCAGCTTACTAGCGGGAGGGTCCGGGGAGCTGTTTTTT. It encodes CASSLLAGGSGELFF.

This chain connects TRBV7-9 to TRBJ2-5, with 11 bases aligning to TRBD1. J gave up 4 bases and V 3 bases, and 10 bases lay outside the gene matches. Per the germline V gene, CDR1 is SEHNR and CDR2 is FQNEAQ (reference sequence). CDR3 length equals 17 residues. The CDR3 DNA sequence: TGTGCCAGCAGCTTGGCAACCGGGACAGGGGGAAGAGAGACCCAGTACTTC. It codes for CASSLATGTGGRETQYF.

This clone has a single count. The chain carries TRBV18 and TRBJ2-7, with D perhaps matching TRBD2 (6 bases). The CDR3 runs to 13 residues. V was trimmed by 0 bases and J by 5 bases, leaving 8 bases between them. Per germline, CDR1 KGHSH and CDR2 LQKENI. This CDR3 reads CASSPPWGDEQYF. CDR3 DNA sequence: TGTGCCAGCTCACCACCATGGGGGGACGAGCAGTACTTC.

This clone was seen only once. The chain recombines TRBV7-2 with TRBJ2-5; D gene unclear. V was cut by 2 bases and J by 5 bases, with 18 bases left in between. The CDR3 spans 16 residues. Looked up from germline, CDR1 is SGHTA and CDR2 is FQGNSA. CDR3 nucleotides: TGTGCCAGCAGCTTAATGGAGAACCGCTTCGGGGAGACCCAGTACTTC. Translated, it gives CASSLMENRFGETQYF.

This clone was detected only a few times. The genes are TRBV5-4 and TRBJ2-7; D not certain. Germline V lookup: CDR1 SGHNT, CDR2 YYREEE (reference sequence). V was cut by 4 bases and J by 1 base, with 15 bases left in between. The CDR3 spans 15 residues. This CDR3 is CASSQEASPSYEQYF. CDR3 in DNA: TGTGCCAGCAGCCAAGAAGCCTCTCCATCCTACGAGCAGTACTTC.

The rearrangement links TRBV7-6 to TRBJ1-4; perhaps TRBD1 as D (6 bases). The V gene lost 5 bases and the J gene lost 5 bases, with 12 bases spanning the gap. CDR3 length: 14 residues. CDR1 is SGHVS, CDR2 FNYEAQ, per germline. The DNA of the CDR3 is TGTGCCAGCAGCAGTCGACAGGACAATGAAAAACTGTTTTTT. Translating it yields CASSSRQDNEKLFF.

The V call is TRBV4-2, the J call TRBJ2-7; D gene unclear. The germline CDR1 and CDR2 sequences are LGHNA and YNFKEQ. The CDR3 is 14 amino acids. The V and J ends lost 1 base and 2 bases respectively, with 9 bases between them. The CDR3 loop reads CASSQGVPPYEQYF. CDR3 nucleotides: TGTGCCAGCAGCCAAGGGGTCCCACCCTACGAGCAGTACTTC.

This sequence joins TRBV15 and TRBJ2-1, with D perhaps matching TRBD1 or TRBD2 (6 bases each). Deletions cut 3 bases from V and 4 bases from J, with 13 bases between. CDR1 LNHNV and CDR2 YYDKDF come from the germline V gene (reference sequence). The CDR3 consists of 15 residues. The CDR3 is CATSSLGGIYNEQFF. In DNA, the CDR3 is TGTGCCACCAGCAGCTTAGGGGGGATTTACAATGAGCAGTTCTTC. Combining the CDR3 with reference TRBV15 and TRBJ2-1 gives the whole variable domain DAMVIQNPRYQVTQFGKPVTLSCSQTLNHNVMYWYQQKSSQAPKLLFHYYDKDFNNEADTPDNFQSRRPNTSFCFLDIRSPGLGDTAMYLCATSSLGGIYNEQFFGPGTRLTVL.

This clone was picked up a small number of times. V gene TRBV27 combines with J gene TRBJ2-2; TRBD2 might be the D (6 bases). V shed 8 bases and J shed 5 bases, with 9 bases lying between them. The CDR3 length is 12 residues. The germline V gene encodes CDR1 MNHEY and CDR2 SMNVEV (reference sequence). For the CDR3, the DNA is TGTGCCAGCGATGGGGGGACCGGGGAGCTGTTTTTT. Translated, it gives CASDGGTGELFF.

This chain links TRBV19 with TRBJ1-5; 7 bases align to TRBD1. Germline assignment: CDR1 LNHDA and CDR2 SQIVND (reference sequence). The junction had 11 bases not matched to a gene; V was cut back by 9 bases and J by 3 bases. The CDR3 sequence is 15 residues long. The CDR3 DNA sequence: TGTGCCAGCTCCGACAGGGCGGGCGACAATCAGCCCCAGCATTTT. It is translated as CASSDRAGDNQPQHF.